Sequencing of this T cell receptor beta chain was carried out in a study of blood T cell repertoires in COVID-19. TCRdb's copy holds only in-frame clones and misses some; the assay was immunoSEQ multiplex PCR. The table lists 150,000 to 200,000 clones, roughly nine tenths of them singletons. V gave up 3 bases and J gave up 1 base, with 11 bases separating them. The CDR3 spans 15 residues. Germline V CDR1 and CDR2: SGHDT, YYEEEE. The specimen was peripheral blood. The chain recombines TRBV5-6 with TRBJ1-5; possible D gene TRBD1, 5 bases. The receptor was isolated from a man aged 65 to 79 with acute or convalescent COVID-19. The CDR3 coding sequence is TGTGCCAGCAGCTCCGCAGGGAGGAGCAATCAGCCCCAGCATTTT. Translation gives CASSSAGRSNQPQHF.